This T cell receptor beta chain was profiled in a study of early T cells in non-severe SARS-CoV-2 infection. Via MiXCR, TCRdb re-called the 5' RACE reads, giving one row per CDR3 protein. Here the sample spans tens of thousands of distinct CDR3 sequences, around 15% being singletons. Trimming took 5 bases from V and 6 from J; bases not matched to a gene: 5. Germline V gene data show CDR1 as LNHDA and CDR2 as SQIVND (reference sequence). This CDR3 is built from 13 residues. Material: whole blood. The clonotype comes from an adult who was a healthcare worker with PCR-confirmed SARS-CoV-2 infection or an uninfected control (not recorded which). V gene TRBV19 combines with J gene TRBJ2-5, with 8 bases lining up with TRBD2. In DNA, the CDR3 is TGTGCCAGTAGTCGGGGGGGAGTAAAGACCCAGTACTTC. This encodes CASSRGGVKTQYF.